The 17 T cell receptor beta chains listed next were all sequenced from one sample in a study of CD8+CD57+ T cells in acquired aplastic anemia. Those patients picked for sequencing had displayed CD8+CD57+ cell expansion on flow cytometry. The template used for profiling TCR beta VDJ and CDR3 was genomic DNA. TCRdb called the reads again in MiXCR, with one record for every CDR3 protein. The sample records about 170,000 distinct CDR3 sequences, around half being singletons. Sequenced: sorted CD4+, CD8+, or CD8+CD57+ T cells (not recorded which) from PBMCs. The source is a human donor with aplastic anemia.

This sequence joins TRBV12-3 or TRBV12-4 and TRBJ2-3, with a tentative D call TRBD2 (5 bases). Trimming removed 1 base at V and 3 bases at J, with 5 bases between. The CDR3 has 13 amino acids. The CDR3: CASSLGETDTQYF. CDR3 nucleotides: TGTGCCAGCAGTTTAGGGGAGACAGATACGCAGTATTTT.

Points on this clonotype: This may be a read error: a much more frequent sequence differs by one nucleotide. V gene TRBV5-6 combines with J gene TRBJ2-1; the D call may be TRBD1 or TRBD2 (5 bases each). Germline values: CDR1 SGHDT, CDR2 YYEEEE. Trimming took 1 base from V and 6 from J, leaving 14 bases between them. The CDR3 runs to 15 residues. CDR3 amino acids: CASSLLTGPRNEQFF. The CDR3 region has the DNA TGTGCCAGCAGCTTGCTGACGGGGCCGCGCAATGAGCAGTTCTTC.

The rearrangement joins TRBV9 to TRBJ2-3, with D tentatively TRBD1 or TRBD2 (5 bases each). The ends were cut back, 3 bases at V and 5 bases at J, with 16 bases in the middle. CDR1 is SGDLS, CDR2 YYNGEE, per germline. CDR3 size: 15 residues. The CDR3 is CASSGGTVGIDTQYF. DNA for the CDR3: TGTGCCAGCAGCGGTGGGACGGTGGGTATAGATACGCAGTATTTT.

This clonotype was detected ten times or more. The CDR3 bases are TGTGCCAGCAGTGGAGGACAGGGGAAGATGACAGAGCAGCCCCAGCATTTT. Protein product: CASSGGQGKMTEQPQHF. This chain links TRBV12-3 or TRBV12-4 with TRBJ1-5; TRBD1 matches at 9 bases. This CDR3 has 17 amino acids. Trimming removed 5 bases from V and 7 bases from J; junction bases left unmatched: 15.

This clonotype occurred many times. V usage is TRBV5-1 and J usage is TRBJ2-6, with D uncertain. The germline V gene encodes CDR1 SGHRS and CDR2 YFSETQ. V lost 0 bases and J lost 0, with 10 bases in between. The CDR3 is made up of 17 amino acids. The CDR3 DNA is TGCGCCAGCAGCTTGGTCCCGGGTTCCTCTGGGGCCAACGTCCTGACTTTC. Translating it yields CASSLVPGSSGANVLTF.

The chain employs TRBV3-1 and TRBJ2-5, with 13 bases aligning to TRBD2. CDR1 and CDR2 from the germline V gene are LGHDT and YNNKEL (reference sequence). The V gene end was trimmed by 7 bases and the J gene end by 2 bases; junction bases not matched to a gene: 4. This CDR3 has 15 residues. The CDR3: CASKLAGGTQETQYF. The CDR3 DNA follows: TGTGCCAGCAAACTAGCGGGGGGGACTCAAGAGACCCAGTACTTC.

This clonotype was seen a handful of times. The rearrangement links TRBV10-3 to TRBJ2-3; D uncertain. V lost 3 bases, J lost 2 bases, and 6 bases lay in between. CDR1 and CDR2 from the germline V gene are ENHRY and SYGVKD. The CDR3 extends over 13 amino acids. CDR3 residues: CAISDDPTDTQYF. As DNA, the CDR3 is TGTGCCATCAGTGACGATCCCACAGATACGCAGTATTTT.

CDR3 nucleotide sequence: TGCGCCAGCAGCTTGGACATCGGGGACACTGAAGCTTTCTTT. Translated, it gives CASSLDIGDTEAFF. The chain carries TRBV5-1 and TRBJ1-1; no clear D gene. This CDR3 contains 14 residues. Trimming removed 0 bases at V and 3 bases at J, with 9 bases between. From germline, CDR1 is SGHRS and CDR2 YFSETQ.

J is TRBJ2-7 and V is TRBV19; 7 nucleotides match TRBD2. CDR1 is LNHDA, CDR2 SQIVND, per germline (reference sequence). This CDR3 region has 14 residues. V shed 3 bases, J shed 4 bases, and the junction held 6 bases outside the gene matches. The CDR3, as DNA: TGTGCCAGTAGTATCCGACTAGCCGCGTACGAGCAGTACTTC. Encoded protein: CASSIRLAAYEQYF.

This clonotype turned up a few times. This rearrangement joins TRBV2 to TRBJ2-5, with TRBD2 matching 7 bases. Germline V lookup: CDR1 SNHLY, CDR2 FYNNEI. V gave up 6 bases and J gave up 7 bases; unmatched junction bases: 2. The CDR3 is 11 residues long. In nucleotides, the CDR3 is TGTGCCAGCAGCCCGGGAGGGACCCAGTACTTC. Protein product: CASSPGGTQYF.

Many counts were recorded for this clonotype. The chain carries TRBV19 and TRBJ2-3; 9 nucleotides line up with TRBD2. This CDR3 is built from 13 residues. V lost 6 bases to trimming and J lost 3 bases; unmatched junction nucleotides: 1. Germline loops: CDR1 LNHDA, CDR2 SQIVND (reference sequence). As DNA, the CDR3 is TGTGCCAGTAGCAGCGGGGGGACAGATACGCAGTATTTT. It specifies CASSSGGTDTQYF.

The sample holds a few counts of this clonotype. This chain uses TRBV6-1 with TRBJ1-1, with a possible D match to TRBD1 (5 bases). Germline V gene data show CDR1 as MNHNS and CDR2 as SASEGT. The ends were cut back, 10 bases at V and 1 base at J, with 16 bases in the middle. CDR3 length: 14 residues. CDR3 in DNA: TGTGCCACCAGGCCGGGGGGGAGGAACACTGAAGCTTTCTTT. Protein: CATRPGGRNTEAFF.

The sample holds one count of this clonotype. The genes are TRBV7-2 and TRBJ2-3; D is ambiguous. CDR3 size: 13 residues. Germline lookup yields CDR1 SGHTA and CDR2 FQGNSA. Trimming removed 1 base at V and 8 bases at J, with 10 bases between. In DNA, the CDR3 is TGTGCCAGCAGCTTAGGGGTCGAGAGTACGCAGTATTTT. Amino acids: CASSLGVESTQYF.

The CDR3 nucleotides are TGTGCCAGCAGAGGACTATCTAGCACAGATACGCAGTATTTT. This codes for CASRGLSSTDTQYF. The chain links TRBV2 to TRBJ2-3; D possibly corresponds to TRBD2 (6 bases). Germline values: CDR1 SNHLY, CDR2 FYNNEI. V was cut by 6 bases and J by 0 bases, with 10 bases left in between. This CDR3 is 14 amino acids long.

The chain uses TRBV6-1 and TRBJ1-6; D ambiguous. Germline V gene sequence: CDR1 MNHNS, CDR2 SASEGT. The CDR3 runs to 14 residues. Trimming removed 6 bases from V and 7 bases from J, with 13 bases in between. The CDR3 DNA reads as TGTGCCAGCAGAACGACGGGAAGGAATTCACCCCTCCACTTT. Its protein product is CASRTTGRNSPLHF.

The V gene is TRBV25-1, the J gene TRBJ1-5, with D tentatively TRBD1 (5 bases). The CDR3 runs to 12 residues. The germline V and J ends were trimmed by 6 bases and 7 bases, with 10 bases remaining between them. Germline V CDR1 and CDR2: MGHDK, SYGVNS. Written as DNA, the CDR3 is TGTGCCAGCAGAACGGGGCGGCAGCCCCAGCATTTT. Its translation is CASRTGRQPQHF.

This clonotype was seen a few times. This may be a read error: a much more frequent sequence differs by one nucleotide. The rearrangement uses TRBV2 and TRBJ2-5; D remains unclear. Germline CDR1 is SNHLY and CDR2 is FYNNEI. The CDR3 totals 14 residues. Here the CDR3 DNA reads TGTGCCAGCAGATTAGATACGACCGAAGAGACCCGGTACTTC. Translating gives CASRLDTTEETRYF.